Shown below are 22 T cell receptor beta chains from a single sample sequenced in a study of blood T cell repertoires in COVID-19. The data were produced by immunoSEQ multiplex PCR, yet TCRdb's version contains in-frame clones alone and is incomplete. The profile shows around 280,000 clones, 70% to 90% of them singletons. Sequencing was done on a sample of peripheral blood. These receptors came from a woman under 40 who had recovered from COVID-19.

This rearrangement joins TRBV15 to TRBJ1-2; D gene ambiguous. In germline, CDR1 is LNHNV, CDR2 YYDKDF (reference sequence). Trimming stripped 0 bases from V and 3 bases from J, with 8 bases between. The CDR3 runs to 14 residues. The CDR3 sequence: CATSRDNQYYGYTF. CDR3 bases: TGTGCCACCAGCAGAGATAATCAGTACTATGGCTACACCTTC.

The rearrangement joins TRBV5-1 to TRBJ2-7; D is possibly TRBD1 (6 bases). Trimming cost V 4 bases and J 1 base, with 18 bases left between them. Germline V gene data show CDR1 as SGHRS and CDR2 as YFSETQ. This CDR3 spans 16 amino acids. The CDR3 DNA reads as TGCGCCAGCAGCGTGACCTCCGGGACACAATCCTACGAGCAGTACTTC. It codes for CASSVTSGTQSYEQYF.

The gene calls are TRBV5-1 and TRBJ2-7; D unresolved. The CDR3 contains 11 residues. CDR1 is SGHRS and CDR2 is YFSETQ in the germline V gene. Trimming removed 3 bases from V and 3 bases from J, with 4 bases in between. The CDR3 region is CASSSGYEQYF. The CDR3 DNA reads as TGCGCCAGCAGCTCAGGCTACGAGCAGTACTTC. Full variable domain (missing parts from reference TRBV5-1 and TRBJ2-7): KAGVTQTPRYLIKTRGQQVTLSCSPISGHRSVSWYQQTPGQGLQFLFEYFSETQRNKGNFPGRFSGRQFSNSRSEMNVSTLELGDSALYLCASSSGYEQYFGPGTRLTVT.

This clone came up once. The rearrangement joins TRBV15 to TRBJ1-4; D is unresolved. The CDR3 totals 14 residues. Germline V gene lookup returns CDR1 LNHNV and CDR2 YYDKDF (reference sequence). Trimming removed 5 bases at V and 3 bases at J, with 10 bases between. The CDR3 spells CATSGRLANEKLFF. CDR3 nucleotides: TGTGCCACCAGCGGGAGGCTAGCTAATGAAAAACTGTTTTTT.

The chain uses TRBV5-1 and TRBJ1-3; D possibly corresponds to TRBD1 (5 bases). This CDR3 has 13 amino acids. Trimming took off 0 bases at V and 4 bases at J, with 5 bases between the two ends. The germline gives CDR1 SGHRS, CDR2 YFSETQ. The chain's CDR3 is CASSLEGGNTIYF. CDR3 coding DNA: TGCGCCAGCAGCTTGGAGGGGGGAAACACCATATATTTT. Combining the CDR3 with reference TRBV5-1 and TRBJ1-3 gives the whole variable domain KAGVTQTPRYLIKTRGQQVTLSCSPISGHRSVSWYQQTPGQGLQFLFEYFSETQRNKGNFPGRFSGRQFSNSRSEMNVSTLELGDSALYLCASSLEGGNTIYFGEGSWLTVV.

The V and J genes are TRBV6-5 and TRBJ1-1; D may be TRBD1 (5 bases). From germline, CDR1 is MNHEY and CDR2 SVGAGI. V dropped 1 base and J dropped 6 bases, with 12 bases sitting between them. This CDR3 comprises 14 residues. The CDR3 protein is CASSYFQGGSEAFF. Written as DNA, the CDR3 is TGTGCCAGCAGTTACTTTCAGGGAGGGTCTGAAGCTTTCTTT.

This chain joins TRBV27 and TRBJ2-7; TRBD2 matches 9 bases. Germline CDR1 and CDR2: MNHEY and SMNVEV (reference sequence). There are 14 residues in the CDR3. V lost 5 bases and J lost 6; bases outside the gene matches: 8. The CDR3 loop reads CASSISGSLGEQYF. For the CDR3, the DNA is TGTGCCAGCAGTATTAGCGGGAGCTTAGGCGAGCAGTACTTC.

V usage is TRBV2 and J usage is TRBJ2-1; 10 nucleotides match TRBD2. The CDR3 is 15 residues long. Germline V CDR1 and CDR2: SNHLY, FYNNEI. V dropped 6 bases and J dropped 5; count of bases not matched to a gene: 7. CDR3 nucleotide sequence: TGTGCCAGCAGGGAAACTAGCGGGACAGACAATGAGCAGTTCTTC. Its protein is CASRETSGTDNEQFF.

This clone was counted a few times. The chain combines TRBV2 with TRBJ2-7; 8 bases match TRBD2. This CDR3 has 12 amino acids. CDR1 is SNHLY, CDR2 FYNNEI, per germline. V lost 7 bases, J lost 13 bases, and 12 bases stayed unmatched. The CDR3 sequence is CASKPDLAGSYF. The CDR3 DNA reads TGTGCCAGCAAACCCGATCTAGCGGGTTCTTACTTC.

This clone showed up just a few times. CDR3 amino acids: CASSFYSRTGANQPQHF. CDR3 bases: TGTGCCAGCAGCTTCTATTCCCGGACAGGGGCGAATCAGCCCCAGCATTTT. This rearrangement joins TRBV5-4 to TRBJ1-5, with 9 bases aligning to TRBD1. CDR3 length: 17 amino acids. V shed 2 bases and J 4 bases; nucleotides not matched to a gene: 10. From germline, CDR1 is SGHNT and CDR2 YYREEE (reference sequence).

This clone showed up just once. The chain recombines TRBV4-3 with TRBJ1-1, with D perhaps TRBD1 (5 bases). CDR3 length: 15 residues. Trimming removed 4 bases at V and 3 bases at J, with 15 bases between. Germline V CDR1 and CDR2: LGHNA, YSLEER. CDR3 DNA sequence: TGCGCCAGCAGCCCCCATCTTCGGGGGTACACTGAAGCTTTCTTT. Residues: CASSPHLRGYTEAFF.

The chain recombines TRBV18 with TRBJ2-2; TRBD1 aligns across 7 bases. There are 15 residues in the CDR3. V trimming: 4 bases; J trimming: 4 bases; junction bases outside the gene matches: 6. CDR1 KGHSH and CDR2 LQKENI come from the germline V gene. CDR3 sequence reads: CASSQWTGFTGELFF. CDR3 bases: TGTGCCAGCTCACAGTGGACAGGCTTCACCGGGGAGCTGTTTTTT.

This sequence joins TRBV6-5 and TRBJ1-4; D gene uncertain. CDR1 and CDR2 from the germline V gene are MNHEY and SVGAGI. The length of the CDR3 is 15 residues. Trimming left V 0 bases short and J 5 bases short, with 10 bases between. In DNA form, the CDR3 reads TGTGCCAGCAGTTACTCGAGAAGCCTAAATGAAAAACTGTTTTTT. Amino acids: CASSYSRSLNEKLFF.

V is TRBV3-1 (or the pseudogene TRBV3-2) and J is TRBJ2-1, with D possibly TRBD1 on 5 matching bases. Trimming took off 3 bases at V and 5 bases at J, with 17 bases between the two ends. The CDR3 totals 16 residues. Germline V gene sequence: CDR1 LGHDT, CDR2 YNNKEL (reference sequence). Here the CDR3 reads CASSHSPGFVDNEQFF. As DNA, the CDR3 is TGTGCCAGCAGCCATTCTCCAGGGTTTGTGGACAATGAGCAGTTCTTC.

The gene calls are TRBV5-4 and TRBJ1-6, with a tentative D call TRBD1 (5 bases). The CDR3 totals 14 residues. The germline V and J ends were trimmed by 4 bases and 7 bases, with 12 bases remaining between them. Germline CDR1 is SGHNT and CDR2 is YYREEE (reference sequence). The CDR3 protein is CASSSGGPNSPLHF. CDR3 bases: TGTGCCAGCAGCAGCGGGGGTCCCAATTCACCCCTCCACTTT.

The chain employs TRBV19 and TRBJ1-2; 9 nucleotides align to TRBD1. Germline loops: CDR1 LNHDA, CDR2 SQIVND (reference sequence). Unmatched junction bases numbered 10, after V lost 5 bases and J lost 6 bases. The CDR3 runs to 15 residues. The DNA of the CDR3 is TGTGCCAGTAGTCTGACAGGGGGGTCTTGGGATGGCTACACCTTC. Its translation: CASSLTGGSWDGYTF.

The gene calls are TRBV29-1 and TRBJ2-5, with 8 bases that match TRBD1. Germline-derived CDR1 and CDR2 are SQVTM and ANQGSEA. V gave up 6 bases and J gave up 5 bases; unmatched junction bases: 8. The CDR3 totals 13 residues. In DNA form, the CDR3 reads TGCAGCGTCGCTCCAGGGGGCGGGGAGACCCAGTACTTC. Its translation: CSVAPGGGETQYF.

Note on this clone: A read error may be the cause here, since a much bigger clone is one base away. The rearrangement uses TRBV28 and TRBJ2-7, with 8 bases lining up with TRBD1. V lost 6 bases and J lost 2; bases outside the gene matches: 0. This CDR3 has 12 amino acids. The germline V gene has CDR1 MDHEN and CDR2 SYDVKM. The CDR3, as DNA: TGTGCCAGCAGACAGGGGGCCTACGAGCAGTACTTC. The encoded protein is CASRQGAYEQYF. The full variable domain, completed using reference TRBV28 and TRBJ2-7, is DVKVTQSSRYLVKRTGEKVFLECVQDMDHENMFWYRQDPGLGLRLIYFSYDVKMKEKGDIPEGYSVSREKKERFSLILESASTNQTSMYLCASRQGAYEQYFGPGTRLTVT.

This clone was counted once. The chain recombines TRBV13 with TRBJ2-7; D unclear. With 5 bases removed from V and 0 bases from J, the gap between germline ends came to 8 bases. Germline assignment: CDR1 PRHDT and CDR2 FYEKMQ (reference sequence). This CDR3 contains 13 residues. The CDR3 bases are TGTGCCAGCAGCCCATACAACTCCTACGAGCAGTACTTC. Protein sequence: CASSPYNSYEQYF.

The chain employs TRBV20-1 and TRBJ2-7; TRBD2 matches 8 bases. The CDR3 totals 10 residues. Unmatched junction bases numbered 2, after V lost 3 bases and J lost 10 bases. Per the germline V gene, CDR1 is DFQATT and CDR2 is SNEGSKA (reference sequence). The CDR3 loop reads CSASGGAQYF. In DNA, the CDR3 is TGCAGTGCTAGCGGGGGGGCACAGTACTTC.

The chain recombines TRBV3-1 (or the pseudogene TRBV3-2) with TRBJ2-1; 10 bases match TRBD2. J was trimmed by 6 bases and V by 1 base; bases with no gene match: 6. The CDR3 runs 16 residues. The germline V gene has CDR1 LGHDT and CDR2 YNNKEL (reference sequence). CDR3 in DNA: TGTGCCAGCAGCCAAGGTGCAGCGGGAGGGCCCAATGAGCAGTTCTTC. Its translation: CASSQGAAGGPNEQFF.

This sequence joins TRBV4-1 and TRBJ2-1, with TRBD2 identical over 8 bases. Germline CDR1 is MGHRA and CDR2 is YSYEKL. With 8 bases clipped from V and 3 bases from J, the junction kept 9 bases outside the gene matches. CDR3 length: 15 residues. The CDR3 DNA sequence: TGCGCCAGCGCCTGGCAACTAGCGGTCTACAATGAGCAGTTCTTC. Amino acids: CASAWQLAVYNEQFF.